Here is one T cell receptor beta chain with its context. Its antigen is unidentified. The data were produced by immunoSEQ multiplex PCR, yet TCRdb's version contains in-frame clones alone and is incomplete. The top ten hold under 0.85% of the sample, which has 98,000 or so clones, about 91% seen once. The data were obtained in a study of OX40 agonist ivuxolimab in advanced cancers. The wider study: In three patients, partial responses were observed, one with hepatocellular carcinoma and two with cutaneous melanoma.

The study's findings and limits: CD8+ T cells averaged more expanded clones than CD4+.

Autoimmune disease history or systemic immunosuppression led to patients being barred. The CDR3 runs to 15 residues. CDR1 is SGHVS, CDR2 FNYEAQ, per germline. J gave up 3 bases and V 4 bases, and 7 bases lay outside the gene matches. This TCR derives from an adult with an advanced solid tumor such as melanoma, head and neck, liver or kidney cancer. The chain couples TRBV7-6 to TRBJ2-7, with 9 bases matching TRBD1. The source material was CD4+ or CD8+ T cells sorted from blood, sampled in a trial of the OX40 agonist ivuxolimab. The CDR3 sequence is CASSSPGTGNYEQYF. The CDR3 nucleotides are TGTGCCAGCAGCTCACCCGGGACAGGGAACTACGAGCAGTACTTC.